This TCR beta chain is from a study of T cell responses to AZD1222 COVID-19 vaccine. V dropped 0 bases and J dropped 7 bases, with 6 bases sitting between them. In germline, CDR1 is SEHNR, CDR2 FQNEAQ (reference sequence). This CDR3 has 12 amino acids. This clone was detected only once. Produced via immunoSEQ multiplex PCR; TCRdb's table is partial and in-frame only. This table holds around 140,000 clones, over 75% found once. The sequence was collected from an adult in good health. The specimen comprised peripheral blood, sampled on day 0 of AZD1222 vaccination. This chain uses TRBV7-9 with TRBJ1-2; D uncertain. CDR3 DNA sequence: TGTGCCAGCAGCTTAGCCGTGCTTGGCTACACCTTC. This sequence encodes CASSLAVLGYTF.